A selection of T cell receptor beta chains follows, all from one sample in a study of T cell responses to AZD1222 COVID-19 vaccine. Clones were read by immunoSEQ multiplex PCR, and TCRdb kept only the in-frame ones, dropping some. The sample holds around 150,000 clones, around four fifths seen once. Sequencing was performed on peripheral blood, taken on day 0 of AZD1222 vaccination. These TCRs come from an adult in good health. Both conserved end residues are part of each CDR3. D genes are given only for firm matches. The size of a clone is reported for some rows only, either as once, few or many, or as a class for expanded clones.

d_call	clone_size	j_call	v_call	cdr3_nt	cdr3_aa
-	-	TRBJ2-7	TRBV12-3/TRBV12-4	TGTGCCAGTCAATCAGGGGTCAACGAGCAGTACTTC	CASQSGVNEQYF
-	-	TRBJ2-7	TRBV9	TGTGCCAGCAGCGTAGAACAGGGAGGCCCCTACGAGCAGTACTTC	CASSVEQGGPYEQYF
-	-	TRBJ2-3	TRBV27	TGTGCCAGCAGTCCCTCAAAGCTGATAACCGACACAGATACGCAGTATTTT	CASSPSKLITDTDTQYF
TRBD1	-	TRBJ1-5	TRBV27	TGTGCCAGCAGCTATACCGGGACAGGTATCAATCAGCCCCAGCATTTT	CASSYTGTGINQPQHF
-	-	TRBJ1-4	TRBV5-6	TGTGCCAGCAGCTTGGGGGGACAACGGGGTGAAAAACTGTTTTTT	CASSLGGQRGEKLFF
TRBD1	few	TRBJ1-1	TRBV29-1	TGCAGCGTTGAAGTGGGCAGGGGGACTGAAGCTTTCTTT	CSVEVGRGTEAFF
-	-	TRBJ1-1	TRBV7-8	TGTGCCAGCAGCCCCTCCGGGACGTTGAACACTGAAGCTTTCTTT	CASSPSGTLNTEAFF
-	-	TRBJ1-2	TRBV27	TGTGCCAGCAGTCCCGACCGCCGGAACGGCTATGGCTACACCTTC	CASSPDRRNGYGYTF
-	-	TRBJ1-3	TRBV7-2	TGTGCCAGCAGCTTATTTACGACCAGCGCTGGAAACACCATATATTTT	CASSLFTTSAGNTIYF
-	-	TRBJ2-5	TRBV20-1	TGCAGTGCTAGATCAGGGGAGACCCAGTACTTC	CSARSGETQYF
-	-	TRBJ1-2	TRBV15	TGTGCCACCAGCAGAGATACACGGCGGACGACTGGCCCGTTATATGGCTACACCTTC	CATSRDTRRTTGPLYGYTF
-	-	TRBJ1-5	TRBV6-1	TGTGCCAGCAGTGAAGCGCTTAAAGGTCAGCCCCAGCATTTT	CASSEALKGQPQHF
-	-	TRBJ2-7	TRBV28	TGTGCCAGCAGTTCCCCCGGCAGGGAGGACGAGCAGTACTTC	CASSSPGREDEQYF
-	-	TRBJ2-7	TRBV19	TGTGCCAGTAGTAGAACCTCCGGGAGCTCCTACGAGCAGTACTTC	CASSRTSGSSYEQYF
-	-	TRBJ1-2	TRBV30	TGTGCCTGGAGTGTTCAGTCTGTCCAATCTAACTATGGCTACACCTTC	CAWSVQSVQSNYGYTF
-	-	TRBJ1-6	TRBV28	TGTGCCAGCACCCTACAGGAGTCACCCCTCCACTTT	CASTLQESPLHF
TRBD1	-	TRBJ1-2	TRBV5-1	TGCGCCAGCAGCCCAGGGGACAGGGGGATTCCCTATGGCTACACCTTC	CASSPGDRGIPYGYTF
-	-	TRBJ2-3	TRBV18	TGTGCCAGCTCACCATATGGGGCAGTACCCAGCACAGATACGCAGTATTTT	CASSPYGAVPSTDTQYF
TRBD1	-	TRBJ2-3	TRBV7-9	TGTGCCAGCAGCTTGGGGGACAGGGGTTCAGATACGCAGTATTTT	CASSLGDRGSDTQYF
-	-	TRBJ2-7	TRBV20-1	TGCAGTGCTAAACAGATCTACGAGCAGTACTTC	CSAKQIYEQYF
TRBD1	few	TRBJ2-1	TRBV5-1	TGCGCCAGCAGCACCAGTTTCCGACAGGGGAACTACAATGAGCAGTTCTTC	CASSTSFRQGNYNEQFF
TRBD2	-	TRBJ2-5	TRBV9	TGTGCCAGCAGCGTAGCTGGGACTAGCGGGGGTAGACAAGAGACCCAGTACTTC	CASSVAGTSGGRQETQYF
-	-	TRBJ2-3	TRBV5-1	TGCGCCAGCAGCTTGGTCGAAGATACGCAGTATTTT	CASSLVEDTQYF
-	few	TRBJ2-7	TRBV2	TGTGCCAGCACCCTGGGACACCCTAGCTCCTACGAGCAGTACTTC	CASTLGHPSSYEQYF
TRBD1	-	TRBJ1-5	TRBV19	TGTGCCAGTAGTATCGGGAGGGGGCTCTTGGAGCCCCAGCATTTT	CASSIGRGLLEPQHF
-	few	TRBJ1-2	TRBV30	TGTGCCTGGAGATTTCCCGGTAGAATCAACTATGGCTACACCTTC	CAWRFPGRINYGYTF
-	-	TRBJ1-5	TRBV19	TGTGCCAGTAGTAAGCCCCGACAGGCTAGCAATCAGCCCCAGCATTTT	CASSKPRQASNQPQHF
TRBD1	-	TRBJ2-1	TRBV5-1	TGCGCCAGCAGCTTGCCCTCGACAGGGAGCTACAATGAGCAGTTCTTC	CASSLPSTGSYNEQFF
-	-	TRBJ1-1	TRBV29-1	TGCAGCACCAGGGACACTGAAGCTTTCTTT	CSTRDTEAFF
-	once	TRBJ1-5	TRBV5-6	TGTGCCAGCAGTGGGCAAAATAGCAATCAGCCCCAGCATTTT	CASSGQNSNQPQHF